In this sample, the clone carrying this T cell receptor (beta chain) turned up once. What it binds is not known. Data came from immunoSEQ multiplex PCR; TCRdb stores just in-frame clones and leaves some out. This table has about 120,000 clones, about 90% appearing once. This CDR3 is built from 19 residues. Per germline, CDR1 SGHVS and CDR2 FQNEAQ. Deletions cut 1 base from V and 2 bases from J, with 21 bases between. The data were obtained in a study of T cell responses to AZD1222 COVID-19 vaccine. About the research overall: The analysis combined second doses at about 4 or about 12 weeks. Findings and caveats of the study: The breadth and depth of Spike-specific TCRs increased once two AZD1222 doses had been given. At 160-218 and 743-854, vaccine-associated CD4 TCRs were dominant, and they spanned spike. Close to half of spike-specific TCRs reportedly recognize unmutated variant regions.

The sequence came from an adult in good health. Here the sequenced sample was peripheral blood, taken on day 0 of AZD1222 vaccination. The chain joins TRBV7-8 to TRBJ1-3, with D possibly being TRBD1 (5 bases). This chain's CDR3 is CASSLVKRGGNGPGNTIYF. In nucleotides, the CDR3 is TGTGCCAGCAGCTTAGTTAAGAGGGGTGGAAATGGTCCTGGAAACACCATATATTTT.